The source of this T cell receptor beta chain is a study of T cells in Graves' hyperthyroidism and ophthalmopathy. Study-wide results and limits: Blood also contained most expanded thyroid clonotypes above 0.001. Patients with ophthalmopathy were separated from those with stable hyperthyroidism by a 13 V-J model.

Germline V gene lookup returns CDR1 MNHEY and CDR2 SMNVEV (reference sequence). The CDR3 has 14 amino acids. V lost 9 bases, J lost 1 base, and 7 bases stayed unmatched. About this clonotype: Its antigen remains unidentified.

Under 3 months was the duration of disease in ophthalmopathy patients, who also had a Clinical Activity Score of at least 3 and a NOSPECS grade of at least 4. Used for diagnoses were clinical symptoms, serum thyroxine and TRAb, thyroid ultrasound and orbital computed tomography. TCR beta CDR3 regions were amplified from RNA. Primed by the HTBI set, a first-round RT-PCR was run on the TCR CDR3. TCRdb reanalysed the multiplex PCR reads using MiXCR and keeps one entry per CDR3 protein. The sample lists about half a million distinct CDR3 sequences, around 22% seen once, with about 11% in the top ten. The sequence came from a woman aged 25 to 39 with Graves' ophthalmopathy. The sequencing input was blood. This rearrangement joins TRBV27 to TRBJ2-3, with 7 bases fitting TRBD2. The CDR3 protein is CASMGGSGTDTQYF. The CDR3 bases are TGTGCCAGTATGGGAGGGAGCGGCACAGATACGCAGTATTTT.